The 6 T cell receptor beta chains below come from one sample, sequenced in a study of T-cell memory formation after mild COVID-19. TCRdb re-called the 5' RACE reads through MiXCR, storing one row per CDR3 protein. The sample records hundreds of thousands of distinct CDR3 sequences, about an eighth being singletons. Sequencing input: PBMCs or a T cell subset sorted from them (not recorded which). Source of these receptors: a man aged 18 to 35 who had mild COVID-19 (a few samples of this study predate the infection). Cell type and time point are not known.

In its sample, this clonotype was seen a few times. The rearrangement links TRBV4-2 to TRBJ1-5, with TRBD1 matching over 8 bases. The V segment lost 2 bases and the J segment 0 bases; nucleotides outside the gene matches: 0. CDR1 LGHNA and CDR2 YNFKEQ come from the germline V gene. This CDR3 has 15 residues. CDR3 sequence reads: CASSQQGASNQPQHF. The CDR3, as DNA: TGTGCCAGCAGCCAACAGGGGGCTAGCAATCAGCCCCAGCATTTT.

The chain combines TRBV7-7 with TRBJ2-5; D gene unclear. This CDR3 region has 13 residues. Per the germline V gene, CDR1 is SSHAT and CDR2 is FNYEAQ (reference sequence). Trimming stripped 5 bases from V and 5 bases from J, with 12 bases between. Here the CDR3 reads CASSLGSWETQYF. Written as DNA, the CDR3 is TGTGCCAGCAGCCTAGGATCGTGGGAGACCCAGTACTTC.

This clonotype appeared a few times. The chain recombines TRBV4-3 with TRBJ2-3; D possibly corresponds to TRBD2 (6 bases). The CDR3 has 16 amino acids. The V end was cut by 0 bases, the J end by 3 bases, with 13 bases between. Germline V gives CDR1 LGHNA, CDR2 YSLEER. CDR3 DNA: TGCGCCAGCAGCCAAGAATGGGGGGTAGGAACAGATACGCAGTATTTT. Protein sequence: CASSQEWGVGTDTQYF.

This rearrangement joins TRBV5-1 to TRBJ1-5; D might be TRBD1 (6 bases). V was cut by 2 bases and J by 0 bases, with 12 bases left in between. The CDR3 runs 16 residues. CDR1 is SGHRS and CDR2 is YFSETQ in the germline V gene. DNA for the CDR3: TGCGCCAGCAGCTTTACAGGGTCATATAGCAATCAGCCCCAGCATTTT. It codes for CASSFTGSYSNQPQHF.

V gene TRBV4-2 combines with J gene TRBJ1-6, with D unclear. CDR1 and CDR2 (germline): LGHNA, YNFKEQ. The CDR3 totals 14 residues. Trimming took 3 bases from V and 6 from J, leaving 9 bases between them. The DNA for the CDR3 is TGTGCCAGCAGCCAGGAGCCGGTTAATTCACCCCTCCACTTT. Translated: CASSQEPVNSPLHF.

This clonotype was counted only a few times. This chain connects TRBV7-9 to TRBJ2-7, with no clear D. Trimming removed 5 bases from V and 0 bases from J, with 5 bases in between. This CDR3 region has 12 residues. The germline CDR1 and CDR2 sequences are SEHNR and FQNEAQ (reference sequence). The CDR3 protein is CASSTTSYEQYF. CDR3 DNA: TGTGCCAGCAGCACCACCTCCTACGAGCAGTACTTC.